This note documents a single T cell receptor (beta chain) sequence. The study recruited healthy Caucasian donors from Russia who were aged roughly 6 to 95. The CDR3 consists of 14 residues. The V end lost 4 bases, the J end lost 3 bases, and 16 bases lay between the germline ends. Per the germline V gene, CDR1 is DFQATT and CDR2 is SNEGSKA (reference sequence). This entry belongs to a study of blood T cells in healthy people across ages. Through a sample-barcoded 5' primer and a J-beta primer mix, a second PCR was run for roughly 7 to 11 cycles. TCRdb recomputed calls from the 5' RACE reads with MiXCR, one row per CDR3 protein. The profile shows 550,000 to 650,000 distinct CDR3 sequences, about 28% of them singletons. The same data also went into a second study, on T cells of mothers and their children. From that second work: The entire RNA extract went into cDNA synthesis at approximately 1.5 ug per 15 ul.

The sample taken for sequencing was blood. The TCR comes from a boy between 2 and 10 years old in good health. The chain links TRBV20-1 to TRBJ2-7, with D perhaps being TRBD1 or TRBD2 (5 bases each). In DNA form, the CDR3 reads TGCAGTGCTATTAGCCGGGGACGGGGCTACGAGCAGTACTTC. Translation gives CSAISRGRGYEQYF.